This T cell receptor beta chain was retrieved from a study of TIL therapy for anti-PD-1-resistant metastatic lung cancer. CDR3 length: 13 residues. The sample's time point: pre-treatment sample, taken before nivolumab and TIL therapy. Within the sample, this clone is medium-sized (0.01 to 0.1%). As yet, its antigen is unknown. Whole-study results and caveats: The baseline peripheral repertoire was partially replaced by infused TIL clonotypes that later decayed. Patients were highly selected, enriched for treatment-naive, never-smoker and oncogene-addicted cases.

Sequencing used immunoSEQ v3. The table came from immunoSEQ multiplex PCR; TCRdb's copy has only in-frame clones and leaves some out. The table has 20,000 to 25,000 clones, more than 60% seen once. The TCR was taken from a person between 30 and 80 years old with non-small cell lung cancer. The chain carries TRBV21-1 and TRBJ2-7; TRBD2 is the table's D call and was not checked against the DNA. TRBV21-1 is assigned pseudogene status. The sample was blood, taken at baseline. CDR3 nucleotide sequence: TGTGCCAGCAGCAAAGCCTTATGCTACGAGCAGTACTTC. Translation: CASSKALCYEQYF.